Each of the 21 T cell receptor beta chains below was sequenced from the same sample in a study of vaccination effects on CD4 cells after COVID-19. Sequencing was performed with immunoSEQ multiplex PCR; in TCRdb, only in-frame clones are kept and a portion is missing. The sample yields roughly 34,000 clones, roughly four fifths seen once. These receptors' targets are unknown. Sequencing followed a ViraFEST assay step that expanded antigen-specific CD4+ T cells with viral peptide pools. When around 10 days of culture had elapsed, CD4+ T cells were isolated. Vaccination of participants consisted of two doses of either the BNT162b2 or mRNA-1273 vaccine. This material consisted of CD4+ T cells from PBMCs cultured with HCoV-NL63 spike peptides, taken after COVID-19 vaccination. The origin of the receptors is a human donor who received a COVID-19 vaccine. Some clones in this sample may be carry-over from other donors' samples.

The gene calls are TRBV28 and TRBJ1-6, with D perhaps matching TRBD1 (5 bases). This CDR3 region has 15 residues. V lost 7 bases, J lost 13 bases, and 23 bases lay in between. Germline V gene sequence: CDR1 MDHEN, CDR2 SYDVKM. The CDR3 sequence: CASTNTRGSTAPLHF. The CDR3 nucleotides are TGTGCCAGCACCAACACGCGGGGGAGTACAGCTCCCCTCCACTTT. The full variable domain, in which reference TRBV28 and TRBJ1-6 provide the parts outside the CDR3, is DVKVTQSSRYLVKRTGEKVFLECVQDMDHENMFWYRQDPGLGLRLIYFSYDVKMKEKGDIPEGYSVSREKKERFSLILESASTNQTSMYLCASTNTRGSTAPLHFGNGTRLTVT.

The V and J genes are TRBV5-1 and TRBJ1-1, with D perhaps TRBD1 (6 bases). The length of the CDR3 is 16 residues. Germline V CDR1 and CDR2: SGHRS, YFSETQ. Trimming cost V 1 base and J 0 bases, with 13 bases left between them. CDR3 in DNA: TGCGCCAGCAGCTTGCAGGGGCCCAGGGTGAACACTGAAGCTTTCTTT. This gives the protein CASSLQGPRVNTEAFF.

The V and J genes are TRBV7-3 and TRBJ2-3, with TRBD2 matching over 8 bases. Germline trimming cut 2 bases from V and 2 bases from J; bases unmatched to any gene: 6. Germline V gene sequence: CDR1 SGHTA, CDR2 FQGTGA. This CDR3 has 16 amino acids. CDR3 coding DNA: TGTGCCAGCAGCTTACGGGGGGGGGCCTCCACAGATACGCAGTATTTT. This sequence encodes CASSLRGGASTDTQYF.

This rearrangement joins TRBV5-1 to TRBJ1-2, with TRBD1 matching over 7 bases. There are 15 residues in the CDR3. The J segment lost 1 base and the V segment lost 0 bases, leaving 3 bases of the junction unmatched. CDR1 and CDR2 from the germline V gene are SGHRS and YFSETQ. The CDR3 DNA follows: TGCGCCAGCAGCTTGGGAGGACAGGTTAACTATGGCTACACCTTC. It is translated as CASSLGGQVNYGYTF.

The rearrangement joins TRBV28 to TRBJ1-1; D remains ambiguous. Germline loops: CDR1 MDHEN, CDR2 SYDVKM. The V end lost 4 bases, the J end lost 2 bases, and 5 bases lay between the germline ends. The CDR3 is made up of 12 amino acids. CDR3 amino acids: CASSYKNTEAFF. In DNA form, the CDR3 reads TGTGCCAGCAGTTACAAAAACACTGAAGCTTTCTTT.

The chain combines TRBV2 with TRBJ1-4, with a tentative D call TRBD1 (5 bases). Germline CDR1 SNHLY, CDR2 FYNNEI. Trimming stripped 6 bases from V and 3 bases from J, with 14 bases between. This CDR3 is 15 amino acids long. The CDR3 spells CASRPPTGPNEKLFF. The CDR3 coding sequence is TGTGCCAGCAGACCCCCGACGGGACCTAATGAAAAACTGTTTTTT.

This CDR3 reads CASSQIFGRSNEKLFF. As DNA, the CDR3 is TGCGCCAGCAGTCAGATCTTCGGGCGGAGTAATGAAAAACTGTTTTTT. The chain carries TRBV5-1 and TRBJ1-4; no definite D call. The V gene's germline CDR1 is SGHRS and CDR2 YFSETQ. The CDR3 runs to 16 residues. Trimming removed 5 bases from V and 4 bases from J, with 18 bases in between.

In DNA form, the CDR3 reads TGTGCCAGCAGTCGGGGCGAGACCCAGTACTTC. Its protein is CASSRGETQYF. This chain joins TRBV7-9 and TRBJ2-5, with D perhaps assigned TRBD1 or TRBD2 (5 bases each). The germline V gene encodes CDR1 SEHNR and CDR2 FQNEAQ (reference sequence). The CDR3 has 11 amino acids. Trimming stripped 6 bases from V and 5 bases from J, with 7 bases between.

The chain is built from TRBV12-5 and TRBJ1-5; TRBD1 aligns across 8 bases. Germline V gives CDR1 LGHNT, CDR2 FRNRAP. This CDR3 is built from 16 residues. V shed 5 bases and J 4 bases; nucleotides not matched to a gene: 10. CDR3 sequence: CASGGQGLALNQPQHF. The CDR3 bases are TGTGCTAGTGGTGGACAGGGTTTAGCCCTTAATCAGCCCCAGCATTTT. Together with reference TRBV12-5 and TRBJ1-5, the CDR3 gives the full variable domain: DARVTQTPRHKVTEMGQEVTMRCQPILGHNTVFWYRQTMMQGLELLAYFRNRAPLDDSGMPKDRFSAEMPDATLATLKIQPSEPRDSAVYFCASGGQGLALNQPQHFGDGTRLSIL.

V usage is TRBV19 and J usage is TRBJ1-2; TRBD1 agrees at 9 bases. Trimming at V came to 9 bases and at J to 4 bases, leaving 9 bases not matched to a gene. CDR3 length: 14 residues. Germline assignment: CDR1 LNHDA and CDR2 SQIVND (reference sequence). CDR3 in DNA: TGTGCCAGCCGTAAAGGACAGGGGATCTATGGCTACACCTTC. Translated: CASRKGQGIYGYTF.

J is TRBJ2-7 and V is TRBV18; D is unclear. The CDR3 runs 12 residues. V was shortened by 3 bases and J by 7 bases, with 10 bases between the two germline ends. Germline CDR1 reads KGHSH; CDR2 reads LQKENI. The CDR3 sequence: CASSPGPTEQYV. The CDR3 DNA reads as TGTGCCAGCTCACCCGGGCCGACTGAGCAGTACGTC.

V is TRBV5-8 and J is TRBJ1-5; no definite D call. Germline CDR1 SGHTS, CDR2 YDEGEE. CDR3 length: 14 residues. Trimming pared 4 bases from V and 1 base from J, leaving 9 bases between. The CDR3 region is CASSQWTSNQPQHF. Written as DNA, the CDR3 is TGTGCCAGCAGCCAATGGACGAGCAATCAGCCCCAGCATTTT.

This rearrangement joins TRBV9 to TRBJ2-3, with D possibly matching TRBD2 (6 bases). V was pared by 0 bases and J by 6 bases, with 17 bases between. This CDR3 comprises 16 residues. Germline V gene lookup returns CDR1 SGDLS and CDR2 YYNGEE. The CDR3 nucleotides read TGTGCCAGCAGCGTAGGGTGGGACGGGGGAGCGGATACGCAGTATTTT. It translates to CASSVGWDGGADTQYF.

This clone came up a few times. The chain links TRBV24-1 to TRBJ2-1, with TRBD2 matching 9 bases. Germline values: CDR1 KGHDR, CDR2 SFDVKD. CDR3 length: 16 residues. The junction had 7 bases not matched to a gene; V was cut back by 3 bases and J by 5 bases. CDR3 amino acids: CATSDTLAGKDNEQFF. The DNA of the CDR3 is TGTGCCACCAGTGATACTCTAGCGGGAAAGGACAATGAGCAGTTCTTC.

The gene calls are TRBV27 and TRBJ2-3, with TRBD2 as a possible D gene (6 bases). V gave up 2 bases and J gave up 0 bases, with 6 bases separating them. The CDR3 consists of 14 residues. In germline, CDR1 is MNHEY, CDR2 SMNVEV (reference sequence). The CDR3 protein is CASSLRGSTDTQYF. The CDR3 DNA reads TGTGCCAGCAGTTTACGGGGGAGCACAGATACGCAGTATTTT.

The chain links TRBV24-1 to TRBJ1-1; TRBD1 agrees at 7 bases. The CDR3 spans 12 residues. V lost 7 bases and J lost 7; bases outside the gene matches: 5. The germline CDR1 and CDR2 sequences are KGHDR and SFDVKD. The CDR3 loop is CATRGRQGEAFF. The DNA of the CDR3 is TGTGCCACCAGGGGCCGACAGGGTGAAGCTTTCTTT.

This sequence joins TRBV5-1 and TRBJ1-2; D is unclear. The V end lost 0 bases, the J end lost 2 bases, and 8 bases lay between the germline ends. Germline lookup yields CDR1 SGHRS and CDR2 YFSETQ. The CDR3 covers 14 residues. In DNA form, the CDR3 reads TGCGCCAGCAGCTTGGGTCCGGAAAACTATGGCTACACCTTC. It yields the protein CASSLGPENYGYTF.

Regarding this clone: One end of the junction fails to match germline, which may point to a read error. The rearrangement uses TRBV7-8 and TRBJ1-2; D is unclear. CDR1 is SGHVS and CDR2 is FQNEAQ in the germline V gene. The CDR3 has 14 amino acids. The CDR3 reads CASSIAGSNYGYTF. DNA for the CDR3: TGTGCCAGCAGCATAGCGGGGAGCAACTATGGCTACACCTTC.

The chain is built from TRBV18 and TRBJ1-5; the D is unclear. The CDR3 covers 15 residues. CDR1 KGHSH and CDR2 LQKENI come from the germline V gene. Between the trimmed V and J ends, which lost 5 bases and 5 bases, there was a span of 16 bases. The CDR3 bases are TGTGCCAGCTCAAGCACGGGAGGGCTGGATCAGCCCCAGCATTTT. This gives the protein CASSSTGGLDQPQHF.

The J gene is TRBJ2-3, the V gene TRBV30, with TRBD2 matching over 12 bases. This CDR3 has 15 amino acids. CDR1 and CDR2 from the germline V gene are GTSNPN and SVGIG (reference sequence). J gave up 3 bases and V 4 bases, and 5 bases lay outside the gene matches. CDR3 residues: CAWKIGLAGTDTQYF. The CDR3 DNA reads TGTGCCTGGAAAATCGGACTAGCGGGGACAGATACGCAGTATTTT.

The chain is built from TRBV5-5 and TRBJ1-1; a weak D match, TRBD1 (5 bases). V lost 4 bases to trimming and J lost 5 bases, with 15 bases between them. The germline gives CDR1 SGHKS, CDR2 YYEKEE (reference sequence). The CDR3 consists of 14 residues. The CDR3 nucleotides read TGTGCCAGCAGCCGGTTTGGGGGGAGGACTGAAGCTTTCTTT. It specifies CASSRFGGRTEAFF.